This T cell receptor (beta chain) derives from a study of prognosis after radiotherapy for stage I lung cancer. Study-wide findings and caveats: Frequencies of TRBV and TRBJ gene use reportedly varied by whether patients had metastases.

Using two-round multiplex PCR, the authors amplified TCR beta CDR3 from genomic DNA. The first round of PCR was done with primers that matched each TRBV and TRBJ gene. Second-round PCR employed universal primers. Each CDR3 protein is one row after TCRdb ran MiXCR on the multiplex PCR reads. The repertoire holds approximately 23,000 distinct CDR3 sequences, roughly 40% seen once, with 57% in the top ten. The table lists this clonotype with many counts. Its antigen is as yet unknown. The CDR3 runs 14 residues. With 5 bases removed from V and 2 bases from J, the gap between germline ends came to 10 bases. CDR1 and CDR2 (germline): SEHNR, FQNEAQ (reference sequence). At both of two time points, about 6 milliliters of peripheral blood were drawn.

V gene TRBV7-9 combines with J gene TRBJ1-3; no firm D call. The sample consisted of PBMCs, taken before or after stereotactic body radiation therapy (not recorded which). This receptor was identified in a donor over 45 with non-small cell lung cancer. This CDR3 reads CASSLPAAGNTIYF. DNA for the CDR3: TGTGCCAGCAGCCTCCCCGCAGCTGGAAACACCATATATTTT.